The present T cell receptor (beta chain) was sequenced within a study of cytomegalovirus exposure and HLA in healthy donors. This PCR relied on a set of 60 Vbeta primers and 13 Jbeta primers. TCRdb keeps only in-frame clones here, not all; method: immunoSEQ multiplex PCR. The sample consists of roughly 260,000 clones, just under 85% of them appearing once. Germline lookup yields CDR1 ENHRY and CDR2 SYGVKD. The CDR3 is made up of 17 amino acids. The ends were cut back, 5 bases at V and 4 bases at J, with 20 bases in the middle. Specimen: PBMCs. The receptor was isolated from a woman aged 40 to 50 in good health and CMV-seropositive. The V and J genes are TRBV10-3 and TRBJ2-2, with D perhaps matching TRBD2 (6 bases). DNA for the CDR3: TGTGCCATCAGTCCTCTCGGGGGTTTCTCCGCCACCGGGGAGCTGTTTTTT. Protein sequence: CAISPLGGFSATGELFF.